Here is one T cell receptor beta chain with its context. Additional DNA sequences in this sample encode the identical CDR3. These data belong to a study of glioma-infiltrating T cells after dendritic cell vaccination. Sequencing was performed with immunoSEQ multiplex PCR; in TCRdb, only in-frame clones are kept and a portion is missing. The table has about 49,000 clones, 85% to 90% seen once. This sequence originates from a human donor with glioblastoma. The specimen was blood, collected before dendritic cell vaccination.

CDR3 nucleotide sequence: TGCGCCAGCAGCCGGGACAGGGATACTGAAGCTTTCTTT. The encoded protein is CASSRDRDTEAFF. The chain couples TRBV5-1 to TRBJ1-1, with TRBD1 matching over 9 bases. The J segment lost 5 bases and the V segment lost 4 bases, leaving 3 bases of the junction unmatched. This CDR3 is built from 13 residues. The germline V gene encodes CDR1 SGHRS and CDR2 YFSETQ.